This paragraph covers one TCR beta chain sequence. The target antigen is unknown. This sample was included in a study of yellow fever vaccine responses in identical twins. Points from the study as a whole: Convergence reportedly seemed to mark part of the twins' vaccine T cell response, with personalization marking the rest.

The CDR3 spans 13 residues. CDR1 and CDR2 (germline): LGHNA, YNFKEQ. V lost 5 bases and J 5 bases, leaving 10 bases between the germline ends. TCRdb reprocessed the RT-PCR reads via MiXCR and lists one record per CDR3 protein. Here the sample spans over 8,500 distinct CDR3 sequences, 65% to 85% being singletons. The receptor comes from a woman between 18 and 29 years old who received the yellow fever vaccine. Sequencing used T cells from blood (PBMCs), unsorted or a sorted subset (not recorded which), obtained before or after yellow fever vaccination (not recorded which). The chain couples TRBV4-2 to TRBJ2-1; maybe TRBD1 (6 bases). CDR3 loop: CASSAGTNNEQFF. The DNA of the CDR3 is TGTGCCAGCAGCGCCGGGACAAACAATGAGCAGTTCTTC.